Below are 7 T cell receptor beta chains sequenced from a single sample in a study of blood T cells in healthy people across ages. A sample-barcoded 5' primer and a J-beta primer mix were used in a second PCR of roughly 6 to 12 cycles. Each CDR3 protein is one row after TCRdb ran MiXCR on the 5' RACE reads. The sample holds approximately 900,000 distinct CDR3 sequences, roughly 43% seen once. Material: blood. The receptors were gathered from a man younger than 40 in good health.

Details on this clonotype: Given a much more abundant clone one base away, this may be a read error. V and J are TRBV29-1 and TRBJ2-5; D possibly uses TRBD1 or TRBD2 (5 bases each). Germline CDR1 SQVTM, CDR2 ANQGSEA. V was cut by 3 bases and J by 11 bases, with 22 bases left in between. The CDR3 runs 14 residues. The CDR3 reads CSVDDRGSYNEQYF. Written as DNA, the CDR3 is TGCAGCGTTGATGATCGGGGCTCCTACAATGAGCAGTACTTC. Full variable domain (missing parts from reference TRBV29-1 and TRBJ2-5): SAVISQKPSRDICQRGTSLTIQCQVDSQVTMMFWYRQQPGQSLTLIATANQGSEATYESGFVIDKFPISRPNLTFSTLTVSNMSPEDSSIYLCSVDDRGSYNEQYFGPGTRLLVL.

This clonotype was seen a few times. The CDR3 DNA reads as TGTGCCAGCAGCTTAGCGCCGGGACAAAACACTGAAGCTTTCTTT. Encoded protein: CASSLAPGQNTEAFF. J is TRBJ1-1 and V is TRBV7-9; perhaps TRBD1 as D (6 bases). The germline V and J ends were trimmed by 0 bases and 2 bases, with 10 bases remaining between them. CDR3 length equals 15 residues. Germline V CDR1 and CDR2: SEHNR, FQNEAQ (reference sequence).

This clonotype was recorded at least ten times. V and J are TRBV7-9 and TRBJ2-7; 8 bases line up with TRBD2. V was pared by 5 bases and J by 4 bases, with 13 bases of the junction left unmatched. This CDR3 region has 16 residues. The V gene's germline CDR1 is SEHNR and CDR2 FQNEAQ (reference sequence). CDR3 coding DNA: TGTGCCAGCAGCCCAACCCCGGGGGGGCTGGATTACGAGCAGTACTTC. This sequence encodes CASSPTPGGLDYEQYF.

The chain employs TRBV6-5 and TRBJ1-5; D possibly corresponds to TRBD1 (6 bases). The CDR3 is made up of 16 amino acids. Between the trimmed V and J ends, which lost 10 bases and 0 bases, there was a span of 19 bases. CDR1 is MNHEY and CDR2 is SVGAGI in the germline V gene. The CDR3 DNA reads as TGTGCCACCAGAGTATACAGGGAATATAGCAATCAGCCCCAGCATTTT. Protein: CATRVYREYSNQPQHF.

As for this clonotype: The junction departs from the called germline gene at one end, perhaps through a read error. V usage is TRBV4-1 and J usage is TRBJ2-3, with 7 bases aligning to TRBD2. The CDR3 runs to 14 residues. In germline, CDR1 is MGHRA, CDR2 YSYEKL. CDR3 region: CVSAAAGDTDTQYF. The DNA for the CDR3 is TGCGTCAGCGCTGCGGCGGGGGACACAGATACGCAGTATTTT.

The gene calls are TRBV7-2 and TRBJ2-1; TRBD2 might be the D (6 bases). This CDR3 spans 16 amino acids. CDR1 and CDR2 (germline): SGHTA, FQGNSA. The V and J ends lost 4 bases and 5 bases respectively, with 18 bases between them. The CDR3: CASSSLGGDVHNEQFF. CDR3 DNA sequence: TGTGCCAGCAGCTCCTTGGGGGGAGATGTCCACAATGAGCAGTTCTTC. The whole variable domain, remainder taken from reference TRBV7-2 and TRBJ2-1, is GAGVSQSPSNKVTEKGKDVELRCDPISGHTALYWYRQSLGQGLEFLIYFQGNSAPDKSGLPSDRFSAERTGGSVSTLTIQRTQQEDSAVYLCASSSLGGDVHNEQFFGPGTRLTVL.

The chain links TRBV6-5 to TRBJ1-2, with no clear D. The V and J ends lost 2 bases and 0 bases respectively, with 10 bases between them. From germline, CDR1 is MNHEY and CDR2 SVGAGI. The length of the CDR3 is 15 residues. The CDR3 sequence is CASSYGGGANYGYTF. Written as DNA, the CDR3 is TGTGCCAGCAGTTACGGCGGTGGAGCTAACTATGGCTACACCTTC.